This T cell receptor beta chain was observed in a study of cytotoxic CD8 clonotypes in ibrutinib-treated CLL. Concerning this clone itself: Antigen specificity is unknown.

This CDR3 has 15 residues. Germline assignment: CDR1 SGDLS and CDR2 YYNGEE. Trimming took 3 bases from V and 7 from J; bases not matched to a gene: 9. Clones were sequenced by immunoSEQ multiplex PCR, and TCRdb holds only the in-frame ones, with some missing. The repertoire includes some 150,000 clones, about 80% of them detected once, and less than 30% sits in the top ten. Study results and caveats: T-cell clonality at baseline went above that of age-matched healthy donors and rose and fell with circulating CD8+ T-cell counts.

This receptor was obtained from a human donor with chronic lymphocytic leukemia. The sample consisted of PBMCs, taken after 12 months of ibrutinib treatment. V is TRBV9 and J is TRBJ2-3; TRBD1 matches at 9 bases. The CDR3 region has the DNA TGTGCCAGCAGCGCAAGCCGGGACAGGGATCATACGCAGTATTTT. Translation gives CASSASRDRDHTQYF.